This entry features one T cell receptor beta chain sequence. Its specificity is unknown. This entry is derived from a study of Ad26.COV2.S vaccination and SARS-CoV-2 variants. Study in general: Enrollment placed the donor in the COV1001 Ad26.COV2.S trial arm. General study results and limits: Similar non-spike TCR breadth was observed in recipients of vaccine and of placebo.

Treatment defined: roughly 18 received Ad26.COV2.S at low or high dose, single or two shots; 5 received placebo; per-sample allocation not given. The investigators took samples on day 63 after the first vaccine or placebo injection. An Ad26 vector expressing Wuhan-strain SARS-CoV-2 spike served as the vaccine. CDR1 and CDR2 from the germline V gene are MNHEY and SMNVEV (reference sequence). The CDR3 extends over 18 amino acids. Trimming took 0 bases from V and 0 from J, leaving 17 bases between them. Measured with immunoSEQ multiplex PCR; TCRdb has only the in-frame clones, and not every one. The sample contains fewer than 400,000 clones, approximately 87% of which appear only once.

The source material was peripheral blood, sampled in a trial of Ad26.COV2.S vaccine versus placebo. This receptor was identified in a person between 18 and 59 years old who received the Ad26.COV2.S COVID-19 vaccine or a placebo. The chain recombines TRBV27 with TRBJ1-1, with a weak D call TRBD1 (6 bases). DNA of the CDR3: TGTGCCAGCAGTTTATCCTTTCCTCCGGGACAACTGAACACTGAAGCTTTCTTT. This codes for CASSLSFPPGQLNTEAFF.